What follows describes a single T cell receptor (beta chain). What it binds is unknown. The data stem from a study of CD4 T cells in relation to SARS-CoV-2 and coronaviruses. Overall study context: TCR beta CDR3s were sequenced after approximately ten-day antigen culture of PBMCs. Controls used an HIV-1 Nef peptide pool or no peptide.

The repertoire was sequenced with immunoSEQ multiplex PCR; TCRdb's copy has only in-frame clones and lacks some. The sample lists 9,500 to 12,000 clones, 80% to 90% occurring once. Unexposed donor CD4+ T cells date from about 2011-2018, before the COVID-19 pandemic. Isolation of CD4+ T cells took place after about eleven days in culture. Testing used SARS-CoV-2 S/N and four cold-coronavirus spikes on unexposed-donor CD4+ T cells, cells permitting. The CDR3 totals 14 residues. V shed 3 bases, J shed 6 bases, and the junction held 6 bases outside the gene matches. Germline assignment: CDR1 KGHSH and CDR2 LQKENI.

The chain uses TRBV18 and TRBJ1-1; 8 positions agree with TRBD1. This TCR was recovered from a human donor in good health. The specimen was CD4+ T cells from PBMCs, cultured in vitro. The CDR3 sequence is CASSPGGTGAEAFF. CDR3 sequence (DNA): TGTGCCAGCTCACCGGGTGGGACAGGAGCTGAAGCTTTCTTT. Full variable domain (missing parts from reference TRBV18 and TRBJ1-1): NAGVMQNPRHLVRRRGQEARLRCSPMKGHSHVYWYRQLPEEGLKFMVYLQKENIIDESGMPKERFSAEFPKEGPSILRIQQVVRGDSAAYFCASSPGGTGAEAFFGQGTRLTVV.